This is a list of T cell receptor beta chains from one sample in a study of graft-versus-host responses after intestinal transplantation. TCRdb's table, derived via immunoSEQ multiplex PCR, lists solely in-frame clones and lacks some. The sample lists roughly 3,800 clones, approximately 87% occurring once. The sequences come from ileum tissue, collected 105 days after intestinal transplantation. The receptors were sampled from a human patient who received an intestinal transplant, so some T cells may come from the graft donor. CDR3s include the opening cysteine and the closing phenylalanine or tryptophan. A D gene is named only where the DNA matches it firmly. Not every row has a clone size; where given, it reads once, few, many or a size class.

D | size | J | V | CDR3
TRBD2 | NA | NA | TRBV19 | CASSPAGEGYEQYF
NA | NA | TRBJ2-7 | TRBV27 | CASSLSFSYEQYF
NA | once | TRBJ1-1 | TRBV6-5 | CASRTQWGSGEAFF
TRBD2 | NA | TRBJ2-7 | TRBV25-1 | CASSEAQMGGSAYEQYF
TRBD1 | once | TRBJ2-1 | TRBV5-1 | CASSFAGRGPHEQFF
NA | once | TRBJ1-1 | TRBV21-1 | CASSPPGHTEAFF
TRBD2 | NA | TRBJ2-7 | TRBV10-3 | CAISGTSGSEQYF
TRBD1 | NA | TRBJ2-5 | TRBV28 | CASSIWTGGVGETQYF
NA | few | TRBJ1-2 | TRBV7-6 | CASSLKGNYGYTF
TRBD1 | NA | TRBJ2-3 | TRBV27 | CASSSGTGFGTDTQYF
TRBD2 | NA | TRBJ2-7 | TRBV7-2 | CASSLGRGGSYEQYF
NA | NA | TRBJ2-3 | TRBV5-1 | CASSLLSRLEVPDTQYF
NA | NA | TRBJ1-3 | TRBV25-1 | CASSEPGSGNTIYF
NA | NA | TRBJ2-2 | TRBV4-2 | CASSQDLDGGELFF